The entry below describes one T cell receptor beta chain. Its antigen remains unknown. These data come from a study of radiotherapy plus CTLA-4 blockade in lung cancer. Broader study findings: Early shifts in blood T cell clones, with interferon-beta, reportedly predicted response best.

V shed 3 bases and J shed 6 bases, with 3 bases lying between them. The CDR3 runs to 11 residues. Germline CDR1 and CDR2: GTSNPN and SVGIG (reference sequence). Using immunoSEQ multiplex PCR, the repertoire was profiled, and TCRdb retains in-frame clones only, with some absent. The profile covers 55,000 to 65,000 clones, with less than 85% appearing a single time and around 2.8% taken by the ten largest. The sample here was peripheral blood, taken from a patient treated with radiotherapy plus ipilimumab. This TCR derives from a human donor with non-small cell lung cancer who had a complete response to radiotherapy plus ipilimumab. The chain recombines TRBV30 with TRBJ1-6, with D hard to call. DNA for the CDR3: TGTGCCTGGAGCGGTAATTCACCCCTCCACTTT. It codes for CAWSGNSPLHF.